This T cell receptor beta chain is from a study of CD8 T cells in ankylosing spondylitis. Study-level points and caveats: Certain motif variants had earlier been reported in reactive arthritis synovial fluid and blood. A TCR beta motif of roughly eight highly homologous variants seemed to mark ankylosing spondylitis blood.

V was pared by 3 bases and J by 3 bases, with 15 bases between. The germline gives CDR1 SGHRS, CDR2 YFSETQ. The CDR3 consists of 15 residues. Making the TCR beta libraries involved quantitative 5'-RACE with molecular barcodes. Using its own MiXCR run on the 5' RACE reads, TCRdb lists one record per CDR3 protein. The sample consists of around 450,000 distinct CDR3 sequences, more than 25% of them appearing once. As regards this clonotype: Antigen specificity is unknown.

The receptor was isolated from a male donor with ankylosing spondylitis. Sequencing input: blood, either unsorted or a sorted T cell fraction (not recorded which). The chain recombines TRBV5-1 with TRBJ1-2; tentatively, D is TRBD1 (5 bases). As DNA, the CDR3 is TGCGCCAGCAGCTCGGGACGCGTGGACGACTATGGCTACACCTTC. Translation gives CASSSGRVDDYGYTF.